Listed below are T cell receptor beta chains from one sample, sequenced in a study of T cells in Graves' hyperthyroidism and ophthalmopathy. Via MiXCR, TCRdb re-called the multiplex PCR reads, giving one row per CDR3 protein. The profile shows about 360,000 distinct CDR3 sequences, about 13% of them singletons. Sequencing was done on a sample of blood. All receptors come from a man aged 25 to 40 with Graves' hyperthyroidism that later progressed to Graves' ophthalmopathy. Each CDR3 is given with its conserved first and last residue. D genes are given only for firm matches. Clone size appears in some rows only: once, few, many, or a class for an expanded clone.

D	V	size	J	CDR3	DNA
.	TRBV14	few	TRBJ2-5	CASSQVGRETQYF	TGTGCCAGCAGCCAAGTGGGCAGGGAGACCCAGTACTTC
.	TRBV12-3/TRBV12-4	many	TRBJ1-2	CASSPTTVNYGYTF	TGTGCCAGCAGTCCGACGACAGTTAACTATGGCTACACCTTC
TRBD2	TRBV5-6	few	TRBJ2-7	CASSGGLAGSYEQYF	TGTGCCAGCAGCGGGGGACTAGCGGGGAGCTACGAGCAGTACTTC
.	TRBV28	few	TRBJ1-3	CASTRQVSGNTIYF	TGTGCCAGCACAAGACAGGTCTCTGGAAACACCATATATTTT
.	TRBV19	few	TRBJ2-7	CASSTAPAGHEQYF	TGTGCCAGTAGTACCGCCCCGGCGGGGCACGAGCAGTACTTC
.	TRBV12-5	.	TRBJ2-1	CASGLGADNTLNEQFF	TGTGCTAGTGGTTTGGGAGCGGACAACACCCTCAATGAGCAGTTCTTC
.	TRBV6-1	many	TRBJ2-5	CASSAETQYF	TGTGCCAGCAGCGCCGAGACCCAGTACTTC
TRBD1	TRBV5-6	.	TRBJ2-4	CASSTALTGTVKNIQYF	TGTGCCAGCAGTACTGCCCTGACAGGGACAGTCAAAAACATTCAGTACTTC
.	TRBV7-9	many	TRBJ2-1	CASSFPYEQFF	TGTGCCAGCAGCTTCCCCTATGAGCAGTTCTTC
.	TRBV9	.	TRBJ2-7	CASSVGWGASYEQYF	TGTGCCAGCAGCGTTGGGTGGGGGGCCTCCTACGAGCAGTACTTC
TRBD1	TRBV5-1	many	TRBJ1-2	CASSLGTGGLNYGYTF	TGCGCCAGCAGCTTGGGGACAGGGGGCTTGAACTATGGCTACACCTTC
.	TRBV6-2/TRBV6-3	few	TRBJ2-7	CASSYSRQDHEQYF	TGTGCCAGCAGTTACTCGAGGCAGGACCACGAGCAGTACTTC
TRBD1	TRBV5-1	.	TRBJ1-5	CASSPGQVSNQPQHF	TGCGCCAGCAGCCCCGGACAGGTTAGCAATCAGCCCCAGCATTTT
TRBD2	TRBV15	few	TRBJ2-3	CATSRVGLAGDTQYF	TGTGCCACCAGCAGAGTAGGCCTAGCGGGAGATACGCAGTATTTT
.	TRBV6-1	many	TRBJ1-5	CASSVVSGNQPQHF	TGTGCCAGCAGTGTGGTATCGGGCAATCAGCCCCAGCATTTT
.	TRBV29-1	few	TRBJ1-5	CSADRGSAGAGGNQPQHF	TGCAGCGCAGACAGAGGTTCAGCGGGGGCAGGGGGCAATCAGCCCCAGCATTTT
.	TRBV5-5	few	TRBJ2-7	CASRESPGSYEQYF	TGTGCCAGCAGGGAAAGTCCGGGTTCCTACGAGCAGTACTTC
.	TRBV15	few	TRBJ2-7	CATSRFYPSGRYEQYF	TGTGCCACCAGCAGATTCTACCCTTCGGGCCGCTACGAGCAGTACTTC
.	TRBV4-2	many	TRBJ2-5	CASSQEHAQETQYF	TGTGCCAGCAGCCAAGAACATGCACAAGAGACCCAGTACTTC
.	TRBV27	many	TRBJ1-6	CASSLHRANSPLHF	TGTGCCAGCAGTTTGCACAGGGCGAATTCACCCCTCCACTTT
TRBD1	TRBV2	.	TRBJ2-3	CATRRGQGAGGTDTQYF	TGTGCCACCCGACGCGGACAGGGGGCGGGAGGCACAGATACGCAGTATTTT
.	TRBV2	few	TRBJ1-5	CASSDGGLGQPQHF	TGTGCCAGCAGTGACGGGGGGCTAGGTCAGCCCCAGCATTTT
.	TRBV5-1	many	TRBJ1-1	CASSLDVNTEAFF	TGCGCCAGCAGCTTGGACGTGAACACTGAAGCTTTCTTT
.	TRBV7-9	few	TRBJ2-7	CASSSWTGAGDEQYF	TGTGCCAGCAGCTCCTGGACGGGGGCAGGCGACGAGCAGTACTTC
TRBD2	TRBV20-1	.	TRBJ2-2	CSARGPGGGAIGELFF	TGCAGTGCTAGAGGCCCCGGCGGGGGGGCGATCGGGGAGCTGTTTTTT
.	TRBV15	many	TRBJ1-6	CATSREGGIWSPLHF	TGTGCCACCAGCAGAGAAGGGGGGATATGGTCACCCCTCCACTTT
.	TRBV7-8	.	TRBJ2-5	CASSLVGWDETQYF	TGTGCCAGCAGCTTAGTAGGGTGGGATGAGACCCAGTACTTC
.	TRBV20-1	many	TRBJ2-7	CSARPTDKRYEQYF	TGCAGTGCTAGACCGACAGATAAACGTTACGAGCAGTACTTC
.	TRBV5-6	.	TRBJ2-3	CASSPLVGPRTTDTQYF	TGTGCCAGCAGCCCCCTCGTGGGACCTCGAACCACAGATACGCAGTATTTT
TRBD1	TRBV28	many	TRBJ1-5	CASKGQGEPDQPQHF	TGTGCCTCCAAGGGACAGGGCGAGCCGGATCAGCCCCAGCATTTT
.	TRBV15	.	TRBJ1-1	CAIGQRNTEAFF	TGTGCCATTGGACAGCGGAACACTGAAGCTTTCTTT
.	TRBV12-5	.	TRBJ1-5	CASGYLGGRNQPQHF	TGTGCTAGTGGTTACCTTGGAGGGCGCAATCAGCCCCAGCATTTT
.	TRBV9	few	TRBJ1-2	CASSKGGHYGYTF	TGTGCCAGCAGCAAAGGAGGGCACTATGGCTACACCTTC
.	TRBV7-9	many	TRBJ2-5	CASSRGGGETQYF	TGTGCCAGCAGCCGCGGAGGGGGAGAGACCCAGTACTTC
TRBD1	TRBV20-1	few	TRBJ1-2	CSARTTGDVGYTF	TGCAGTGCTAGAACGACAGGGGACGTCGGCTACACCTTC
.	TRBV3-1	.	TRBJ2-5	CASSQEGTGETQYF	TGTGCCAGCAGCCAAGAAGGAACAGGAGAGACCCAGTACTTC
TRBD1	TRBV12-3/TRBV12-4	many	TRBJ1-5	CASSPGTGDSNQPQHF	TGTGCCAGCAGTCCGGGGACAGGGGATAGCAATCAGCCCCAGCATTTT
.	TRBV6-1	few	TRBJ2-1	CASSTTIRDGWRRTRKSSYNEQFF	TGTGCCAGCAGTACCACGATAAGGGACGGATGGAGACGTACACGCAAAAGCTCCTACAATGAGCAGTTCTTC
.	TRBV6-5	few	TRBJ2-7	CASSYSIASYEQYF	TGTGCCAGCAGTTACTCGATTGCGTCCTACGAGCAGTACTTC
.	TRBV6-1	many	TRBJ2-3	CASSERAVRDTQYF	TGTGCCAGCAGTGAAAGGGCAGTCAGGGATACGCAGTATTTT
.	TRBV5-1	few	TRBJ2-5	CASNLGRAEETQYF	TGCGCCAGCAACTTGGGCAGGGCTGAAGAGACCCAGTACTTC
.	TRBV6-6	few	TRBJ1-2	CASSYQGHGYTF	TGTGCCAGCAGTTACCAGGGGCATGGCTACACCTTC
TRBD1	TRBV29-1	few	TRBJ1-5	CSVRGQGGQPQHF	TGCAGCGTTAGAGGACAGGGAGGGCAGCCCCAGCATTTT
.	TRBV9	.	TRBJ2-7	CASSVGPGGSSYEQYF	TGTGCCAGCAGCGTAGGTCCGGGCGGAAGCTCCTACGAGCAGTACTTC
.	TRBV5-1	many	TRBJ2-7	CASRGAANYEQYF	TGCGCCAGCAGAGGGGCCGCGAACTACGAGCAGTACTTC
.	TRBV28	many	TRBJ1-5	CASNPFTKPQHF	TGTGCCAGCAACCCTTTTACCAAGCCCCAGCATTTT
TRBD1	TRBV11-2	many	TRBJ1-4	CASRPTGTGTEKLFF	TGTGCCAGCAGGCCGACCGGGACAGGCACGGAAAAACTGTTTTTT
TRBD1	TRBV5-1	few	TRBJ2-1	CASSLGQGALNEQFF	TGCGCCAGCAGCTTGGGCCAGGGGGCGCTTAATGAGCAGTTCTTC
.	TRBV28	many	TRBJ2-7	CASKGGGLSYEQYF	TGTGCCAGCAAGGGAGGGGGGCTGTCCTACGAGCAGTACTTC
.	TRBV20-1	many	TRBJ2-7	CSALDGKRYEQYF	TGCAGTGCTCTAGACGGCAAACGCTACGAGCAGTACTTC
.	TRBV7-9	.	TRBJ1-2	CASSLGRQPSYGYTF	TGTGCCAGCAGCTTAGGGAGGCAGCCCTCCTATGGCTACACCTTC
TRBD1	TRBV11-1	many	TRBJ2-7	CASSYGQGWAEQYF	TGTGCCAGCAGCTATGGACAGGGATGGGCCGAGCAGTACTTC
TRBD2	TRBV5-1	many	TRBJ2-1	CASSSTSGGAGEQFF	TGCGCCAGCAGCTCGACTAGCGGGGGGGCCGGTGAGCAGTTCTTC
.	TRBV6-5	.	TRBJ2-3	CASSYRNPSTDTQYF	TGTGCCAGCAGTTACCGGAACCCGAGCACAGATACGCAGTATTTT
TRBD1	TRBV19	.	TRBJ2-2	CASSADRGAGELFF	TGTGCCAGTAGTGCGGACAGGGGAGCCGGGGAGCTGTTTTTT
.	TRBV19	.	TRBJ1-5	CTSRRGGISNQPQHF	TGTACCAGTAGGAGGGGGGGAATTAGCAATCAGCCCCAGCATTTT
.	TRBV20-1	.	TRBJ2-5	CSASPGGRETQYF	TGCAGTGCCTCTCCGGGGGGCCGGGAGACCCAGTACTTC
.	TRBV29-1	.	TRBJ2-7	CSVEDREYEQYF	TGCAGCGTTGAAGACAGGGAGTACGAGCAGTACTTC
TRBD1	TRBV28	.	TRBJ1-5	CASSGRQGDQPQHF	TGTGCCAGCAGTGGGAGACAGGGGGACCAGCCCCAGCATTTT
.	TRBV28	many	TRBJ2-7	CASSSDRPSYEQYF	TGTGCCAGCAGCTCAGACAGGCCCTCCTACGAGCAGTACTTC